The clone carrying this T cell receptor (beta chain) has just a few counts. This sample is part of a study of T-cell reconstitution after alpha-beta-depleted transplantation in children. With V trimmed by 5 bases and J by 8 bases, 15 bases remained unmatched. Germline-derived CDR1 and CDR2 are MNHNS and SASEGT. This CDR3 region has 17 residues. The authors prepared the TCRbeta library with unique molecular identifiers. TCRdb re-derived calls from the PCR reads in MiXCR, one entry per CDR3 protein. The sample includes some 400,000 distinct CDR3 sequences, roughly 22% of them seen just once. The material sequenced was PBMCs from the stem cell graft donor, taken from the stem cell graft. The J gene is TRBJ2-1, the V gene TRBV6-1, with 10 positions matching TRBD2. The clonotype comes from a human donor who donated a stem cell graft to a child with acute myeloid leukemia. The CDR3 loop reads CASSTKRTSGRPDEQFF. The CDR3 bases are TGTGCCAGCAGTACGAAACGGACTAGCGGCCGCCCCGATGAGCAGTTCTTC.